Sequencing of this T cell receptor (beta chain) was carried out in a study of early T cells in non-severe SARS-CoV-2 infection. About the research overall: Unsorted whole-blood RNA was sequenced in bulk, leaving chains unpaired.

Findings of the study overall: In VDJdb matching, anti-spike CD8 responses were favored while private and CD4 specificities went missing.

This clonotype was observed a handful of times. Its antigen is undetermined. Unique molecular identifiers were affixed to single, distinct cDNA molecules. TCRdb ran MiXCR on the 5' RACE reads and lists one entry per CDR3 protein. The sample has around 70,000 distinct CDR3 sequences, 12% seen once. This receptor was taken from an adult who was a healthcare worker with PCR-confirmed SARS-CoV-2 infection or an uninfected control (not recorded which). Sequencing input: whole blood.

The CDR3 nucleotides read TGCGCCAGCAGCTTGTTAACCGGGGGCCTCTGGAATGAGCAGTTCTTC. Protein product: CASSLLTGGLWNEQFF. The chain is built from TRBV5-1 and TRBJ2-1; D tentatively fits TRBD1 or TRBD2 (6 bases each). Germline-derived CDR1 and CDR2 are SGHRS and YFSETQ. This CDR3 contains 16 residues. Trimming shortened V by 1 base and J by 7 bases, and 18 bases separated the two germline ends. Full variable domain (rest looked up from reference TRBV5-1 and TRBJ2-1): KAGVTQTPRYLIKTRGQQVTLSCSPISGHRSVSWYQQTPGQGLQFLFEYFSETQRNKGNFPGRFSGRQFSNSRSEMNVSTLELGDSALYLCASSLLTGGLWNEQFFGPGTRLTVL.